One and the same sample provided the 7 T cell receptor beta chains below, sequenced in a study of beta chain features in type 1 diabetes. TCRB transcripts that were expressed got sequenced, as all of the isolated RNA had been reverse transcribed. The protocol was immunoSEQ multiplex PCR, while the TCRdb copy is restricted to in-frame clones and leaves out a portion. The sample lists roughly 500,000 clones, around 10% occurring once. Sequencing was done on a sample of naive CD4+ T cells from blood. The receptors stem from a woman aged 18-29 years in good health.

This clone was seen a few times. The rearrangement joins TRBV7-9 to TRBJ1-2; D uncertain. V lost 1 base and J 8 bases, leaving 8 bases between the germline ends. Per germline, CDR1 SEHNR and CDR2 FQNEAQ (reference sequence). This CDR3 spans 12 amino acids. As DNA, the CDR3 is TGTGCCAGCAGCTTAGGGGCAGTCGGCTACACCTTC. Its protein product is CASSLGAVGYTF.

The V and J genes are TRBV18 and TRBJ2-7; 11 bases match TRBD1. This CDR3 comprises 16 residues. J lost 4 bases, V lost 4 bases, and 9 bases had no gene match. Germline CDR1 KGHSH, CDR2 LQKENI. CDR3 bases: TGTGCCAGCTCACAAACCGGACAGGGGGCTAGTTACGAGCAGTACTTC. Its protein product is CASSQTGQGASYEQYF.

In this sample, this clone turned up a few times. The chain recombines TRBV30 with TRBJ2-3; 10 bases map to TRBD2. V shed 4 bases and J 4 bases; nucleotides not matched to a gene: 2. The CDR3 runs 13 residues. Germline assignment: CDR1 GTSNPN and CDR2 SVGIG (reference sequence). The CDR3 bases are TGTGCCTGGACTAGCGGGAGATCAGATACGCAGTATTTT. This encodes CAWTSGRSDTQYF.

This clone was recorded a few times. The same CDR3 can be traced to other DNA sequences in this sample. The chain is built from TRBV18 and TRBJ2-6, with unresolved D. Germline V lookup: CDR1 KGHSH, CDR2 LQKENI. With 3 bases removed from V and 4 bases from J, the gap between germline ends came to 4 bases. CDR3 length: 13 residues. The CDR3: CASSPPGANVLTF. The CDR3 DNA sequence: TGTGCCAGCTCACCCCCCGGGGCCAACGTCCTGACTTTC.

This rearrangement joins TRBV19 to TRBJ2-1; D gene ambiguous. V lost 2 bases to trimming and J lost 9 bases, with 8 bases between them. Germline values: CDR1 LNHDA, CDR2 SQIVND (reference sequence). This CDR3 contains 12 residues. CDR3 in DNA: TGTGCCAGTAGTATAAGTAGGGTTGAGCAGTTCTTC. Amino acid sequence: CASSISRVEQFF. The full variable domain, in which reference TRBV19 and TRBJ2-1 provide the parts outside the CDR3, is DGGITQSPKYLFRKEGQNVTLSCEQNLNHDAMYWYRQDPGQGLRLIYYSQIVNDFQKGDIAEGYSVSREKKESFPLTVTSAQKNPTAFYLCASSISRVEQFFGPGTRLTVL.

This clone was seen many times. V is TRBV7-2 and J is TRBJ2-1, with TRBD2 as a possible D gene (6 bases). V lost 5 bases and J lost 3, with 14 bases in between. The CDR3 is made up of 15 amino acids. CDR1 and CDR2 from the germline V gene are SGHTA and FQGNSA. CDR3 region: CASSQSHGSYNEQFF. CDR3 DNA: TGTGCCAGCAGCCAGAGCCACGGGAGCTACAATGAGCAGTTCTTC.

In this sample, this clone turned up a few times. The V call is TRBV7-9, the J call TRBJ1-1; D is unclear. Trimming shortened V by 0 bases and J by 8 bases, and 10 bases separated the two germline ends. The germline V gene encodes CDR1 SEHNR and CDR2 FQNEAQ (reference sequence). The CDR3 length is 13 residues. CDR3 region: CASSLAPVREAFF. The CDR3 DNA is TGTGCCAGCAGCTTAGCGCCCGTCCGGGAAGCTTTCTTT.